One sample yielded the 25 T cell receptor beta chains listed below, sequenced in a study of T cell responses to AZD1222 COVID-19 vaccine (dated by TCRdb to the early 2020s). Library creation used the immunoSEQ multiplex PCR assay. TCRdb obtained this table from immuneACCESS and retained in-frame rearrangements with V and J assigned. These tables miss some clones; where compared with another copy, unresolved V genes account for less than half of the shortfall, and the remainder is unexplained. A total of 150,000 to 200,000 clones appear in this sample, about 92% of them only once. The leading ten clones occupy approximately 3.9% of the sample. The time point label, read with the paper, signifies: baseline before first vaccination. Sequences were derived from peripheral blood, sampled on day 0 of AZD1222 vaccination. These receptors were taken from an adult in good health.

V gene TRBV15 combines with J gene TRBJ1-2, with D perhaps TRBD1 (6 bases). The CDR3 contains 14 residues. The germline V gene has CDR1 LNHNV and CDR2 YYDKDF (reference sequence). V lost 2 bases and J lost 3, with 10 bases in between. The CDR3 sequence: CATSRQQGHYGYTF. Here the CDR3 DNA reads TGTGCCACCAGCAGACAACAGGGACACTATGGCTACACCTTC.

This chain connects TRBV7-2 to TRBJ2-2; TRBD1 matches 7 bases. Germline CDR1 reads SGHTA; CDR2 reads FQGNSA. V trimming: 5 bases; J trimming: 6 bases; junction bases outside the gene matches: 12. This CDR3 spans 16 amino acids. The CDR3 loop reads CASSTAIPDRAGELFF. In DNA form, the CDR3 reads TGTGCCAGCAGCACCGCCATACCAGACAGGGCCGGGGAGCTGTTTTTT.

The chain uses TRBV19 and TRBJ2-2; D is perhaps TRBD2 (5 bases). The V gene lost 6 bases and the J gene lost 6 bases, with 17 bases spanning the gap. CDR1 is LNHDA and CDR2 is SQIVND in the germline V gene (reference sequence). CDR3 length: 15 amino acids. Written as DNA, the CDR3 is TGTGCCAGTAGGGTTTATGTAGGGAGCCCCGGGGAGCTGTTTTTT. It codes for CASRVYVGSPGELFF.

The chain couples TRBV27 to TRBJ2-7, with D uncertain. Germline lookup yields CDR1 MNHEY and CDR2 SMNVEV (reference sequence). Trimming cost V 5 bases and J 0 bases, with 8 bases left between them. The CDR3 has 13 amino acids. CDR3: CASSVGISYEQYF. DNA for the CDR3: TGTGCCAGCAGTGTAGGGATCTCCTACGAGCAGTACTTC.

V is TRBV10-1 and J is TRBJ2-5, with a weak D call TRBD1 (5 bases). The germline CDR1 and CDR2 sequences are WNHNN and SYGVQD (reference sequence). Trimming pared 4 bases from V and 5 bases from J, leaving 8 bases between. This CDR3 has 12 residues. In nucleotides, the CDR3 is TGCGCCAGCAGTGTCCCAGGGGAGACCCAGTACTTC. Translating it yields CASSVPGETQYF.

This clone was counted once. The sample contains more than one DNA sequence encoding this CDR3. In DNA form, the CDR3 reads TGTGCCAGCAGTCATGGACAGGGTGATGGCTACACCTTC. This sequence encodes CASSHGQGDGYTF. This chain connects TRBV6-5 to TRBJ1-2; the match to TRBD1 covers 8 bases. Germline CDR1 reads MNHEY; CDR2 reads SVGAGI. V trimming: 5 bases; J trimming: 6 bases; junction bases outside the gene matches: 5. CDR3 length: 13 amino acids.

The chain couples TRBV11-2 to TRBJ1-3; maybe TRBD1 (5 bases). Trimming cost V 0 bases and J 3 bases, with 18 bases left between them. This CDR3 spans 18 amino acids. Germline loops: CDR1 SGHAT, CDR2 FQNNGV. CDR3 amino acids: CASSLDQSRVSRGNTIYF. In DNA, the CDR3 is TGTGCCAGCAGCTTAGATCAAAGCAGGGTATCTCGTGGAAACACCATATATTTT.

The chain combines TRBV3-1 (or the pseudogene TRBV3-2) with TRBJ2-7; 7 bases are shared with TRBD2. Germline V gene data show CDR1 as LGHDT and CDR2 as YNNKEL (reference sequence). Losses at the gene ends were 5 bases for V and 0 bases for J; bases not matched to a gene: 4. CDR3 length equals 14 residues. The CDR3 region is CASSVSGLSYEQYF. The CDR3 DNA reads as TGTGCCAGCAGCGTTAGCGGGCTCTCCTACGAGCAGTACTTC.

Of note for this clone: The sample holds other DNA sequences that translate to the same CDR3. This chain joins TRBV11-2 and TRBJ1-4, with D possibly matching TRBD1 (5 bases). Germline loops: CDR1 SGHAT, CDR2 FQNNGV. V dropped 3 bases and J dropped 7 bases, with 6 bases sitting between them. This CDR3 contains 12 residues. The chain's CDR3 is CASSLGVEKLFF. The DNA of the CDR3 is TGTGCCAGCAGCTTGGGGGTTGAAAAACTGTTTTTT.

The chain is built from TRBV7-6 and TRBJ2-7; 8 nucleotides line up with TRBD2. The V and J ends lost 3 bases and 0 bases, in that order; junction bases with no gene match: 7. The CDR3 extends over 16 amino acids. Germline CDR1 is SGHVS and CDR2 is FNYEAQ. CDR3: CASSFGLAESSYEQYF. The DNA of the CDR3 is TGTGCCAGCAGCTTCGGACTAGCCGAGAGCTCCTACGAGCAGTACTTC. Together with reference TRBV7-6 and TRBJ2-7, the CDR3 gives the full variable domain: GAGVSQSPRYKVTKRGQDVALRCDPISGHVSLYWYRQALGQGPEFLTYFNYEAQQDKSGLPNDRFSAERPEGSISTLTIQRTEQRDSAMYRCASSFGLAESSYEQYFGPGTRLTVT.

The CDR3 DNA is TGTGCCAGCAATCGAGAGGACAATCAGCCCCAGCATTTT. Protein: CASNREDNQPQHF. V gene TRBV7-8 combines with J gene TRBJ1-5; D remains unclear. Trimming removed 7 bases at V and 3 bases at J, with 10 bases between. In germline, CDR1 is SGHVS, CDR2 FQNEAQ. The CDR3 contains 13 residues.

The rearrangement links TRBV18 to TRBJ2-7; 10 nucleotides line up with TRBD1. The CDR3 length is 15 residues. V lost 5 bases, J lost 3 bases, and 7 bases stayed unmatched. Germline V gives CDR1 KGHSH, CDR2 LQKENI. The CDR3 DNA sequence: TGTGCCAGCTCAAAAGGACAGGGGGAAGGCTACGAGCAGTACTTC. The encoded protein is CASSKGQGEGYEQYF.

The rearrangement links TRBV27 to TRBJ1-2, with D perhaps TRBD1 (6 bases). This CDR3 comprises 13 residues. Germline values: CDR1 MNHEY, CDR2 SMNVEV (reference sequence). Deletions cut 4 bases from V and 6 bases from J, with 12 bases between. CDR3 DNA sequence: TGTGCCAGCAGTTCTACAGGGCTCAATGGCTACACCTTC. This codes for CASSSTGLNGYTF.

The chain combines TRBV3-1 (or the pseudogene TRBV3-2) with TRBJ1-2; D unclear. Deletions cut 0 bases from V and 8 bases from J, with 13 bases between. This CDR3 region has 14 residues. Per germline, CDR1 LGHDT and CDR2 YNNKEL (reference sequence). Here the CDR3 DNA reads TGTGCCAGCAGCCAAGATCGGAACCTGGGGGGCTACACCTTC. Amino acid sequence: CASSQDRNLGGYTF.

This chain joins TRBV2 and TRBJ2-7, with TRBD2 matching over 7 bases. From germline, CDR1 is SNHLY and CDR2 FYNNEI. The CDR3 sequence is 13 residues long. V gave up 9 bases and J gave up 1 base; unmatched junction bases: 6. CDR3 in amino acids: CASERDHSYEQYF. For the CDR3, the DNA is TGTGCCAGTGAGCGGGACCATTCCTACGAGCAGTACTTC.

The V call is TRBV29-1, the J call TRBJ1-5; D unclear. The V gene lost 4 bases and the J gene lost 0 bases, with 7 bases spanning the gap. This CDR3 is 13 amino acids long. Germline CDR1 is SQVTM and CDR2 is ANQGSEA. The CDR3 loop reads CSVGGNSNQPQHF. The CDR3 nucleotides are TGCAGCGTTGGAGGCAATAGCAATCAGCCCCAGCATTTT.

This sequence joins TRBV5-6 and TRBJ1-2; D possibly corresponds to TRBD1 (5 bases). Germline CDR1 SGHDT, CDR2 YYEEEE. With 0 bases removed from V and 7 bases from J, the gap between germline ends came to 16 bases. CDR3 length equals 15 residues. CDR3 sequence reads: CASSLGGGTVGGYTF. In DNA, the CDR3 is TGTGCCAGCAGCTTGGGAGGAGGGACGGTGGGTGGCTACACCTTC.

The V and J genes are TRBV7-9 and TRBJ1-2, with 8 bases aligning to TRBD1. V was pared by 3 bases and J by 5 bases, with 2 bases of the junction left unmatched. The CDR3 spans 13 residues. Germline assignment: CDR1 SEHNR and CDR2 FQNEAQ (reference sequence). CDR3 sequence reads: CASSLTGEYGYTF. CDR3 coding DNA: TGTGCCAGCAGCTTGACAGGGGAATATGGCTACACCTTC.

Only one count was recorded for this clone. This chain joins TRBV5-1 and TRBJ1-5, with D uncertain. The CDR3 covers 14 residues. Germline V gene lookup returns CDR1 SGHRS and CDR2 YFSETQ. The V end was cut by 0 bases, the J end by 0 bases, with 4 bases between. The CDR3 DNA reads as TGCGCCAGCAGCTTGGAGAGTAGCAATCAGCCCCAGCATTTT. Its protein is CASSLESSNQPQHF.

In its sample, this clone was seen a few times. In DNA, the CDR3 is TGCGCCAGCAGCTTGGAGGTGGTGCGGACTGAAGCTTTCTTT. It encodes CASSLEVVRTEAFF. This rearrangement joins TRBV5-1 to TRBJ1-1; D gene uncertain. The length of the CDR3 is 14 residues. Germline V gene data show CDR1 as SGHRS and CDR2 as YFSETQ. Between the trimmed V and J ends, which lost 0 bases and 5 bases, there was a span of 11 bases.

This chain joins TRBV15 and TRBJ1-5, with D hard to call. The CDR3 is 13 residues long. CDR1 LNHNV and CDR2 YYDKDF come from the germline V gene (reference sequence). V was cut by 2 bases and J by 0 bases, with 2 bases left in between. The CDR3 protein is CATSRHSNQPQHF. CDR3 DNA: TGTGCCACCAGCAGACATAGCAATCAGCCCCAGCATTTT.

This clone has a single count. The chain is built from TRBV5-5 and TRBJ1-5; no reliable D call. This CDR3 region has 15 residues. Germline CDR1 SGHKS, CDR2 YYEKEE (reference sequence). V dropped 0 bases and J dropped 4 bases, with 11 bases sitting between them. CDR3: CASSLEGSGNQPQHF. CDR3 in DNA: TGTGCCAGCAGCTTGGAAGGGAGCGGGAATCAGCCCCAGCATTTT.

This rearrangement joins TRBV9 to TRBJ1-1, with TRBD1 as a possible D gene (5 bases). Germline assignment: CDR1 SGDLS and CDR2 YYNGEE. Trimming removed 0 bases from V and 4 bases from J, with 16 bases in between. CDR3 size: 16 residues. The CDR3 DNA sequence: TGTGCCAGCAGCGTAGCCCTTGGGGGGTGGGGCACTGAAGCTTTCTTT. Translated: CASSVALGGWGTEAFF.

The V call is TRBV21-1, the J call TRBJ2-1; the table assigns TRBD2, which was not confirmed against the DNA. TRBV21-1 is shown as a pseudogene. CDR3 size: 16 residues. CDR3 in amino acids: CASSKVGLAEHNEQFF. CDR3 DNA sequence: TGTGCCAGCAGCAAGGTCGGACTAGCGGAACACAATGAGCAGTTCTTC.

In this sample, this clone turned up once. The rearrangement uses TRBV6-5 and TRBJ1-1, with D unclear. Germline lookup yields CDR1 MNHEY and CDR2 SVGAGI. Trimming pared 2 bases from V and 5 bases from J, leaving 9 bases between. The CDR3 loop spans 13 amino acids. CDR3 coding DNA: TGTGCCAGCAGTTACAGGGATAGGACTGAAGCTTTCTTT. This codes for CASSYRDRTEAFF.